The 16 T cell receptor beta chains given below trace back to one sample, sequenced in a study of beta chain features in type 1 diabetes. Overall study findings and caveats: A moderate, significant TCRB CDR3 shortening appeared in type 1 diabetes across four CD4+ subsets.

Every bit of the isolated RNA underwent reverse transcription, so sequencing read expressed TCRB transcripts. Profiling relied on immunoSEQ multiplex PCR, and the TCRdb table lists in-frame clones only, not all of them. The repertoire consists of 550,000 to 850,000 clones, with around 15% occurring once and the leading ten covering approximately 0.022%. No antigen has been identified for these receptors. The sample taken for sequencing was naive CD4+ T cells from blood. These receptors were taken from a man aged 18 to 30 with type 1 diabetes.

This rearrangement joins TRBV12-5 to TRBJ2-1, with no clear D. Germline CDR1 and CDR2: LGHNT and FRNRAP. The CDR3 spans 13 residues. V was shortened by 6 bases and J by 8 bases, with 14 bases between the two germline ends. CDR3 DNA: TGTGCTAGTGGACCGGACCGTTTCTATGAGCAGTTCTTC. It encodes CASGPDRFYEQFF.

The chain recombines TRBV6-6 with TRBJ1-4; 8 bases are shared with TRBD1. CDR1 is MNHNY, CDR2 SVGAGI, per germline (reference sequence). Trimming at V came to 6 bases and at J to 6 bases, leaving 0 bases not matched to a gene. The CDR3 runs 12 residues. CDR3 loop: CASRQGDEKLFF. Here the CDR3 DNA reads TGTGCCAGCAGACAGGGGGATGAAAAACTGTTTTTT.

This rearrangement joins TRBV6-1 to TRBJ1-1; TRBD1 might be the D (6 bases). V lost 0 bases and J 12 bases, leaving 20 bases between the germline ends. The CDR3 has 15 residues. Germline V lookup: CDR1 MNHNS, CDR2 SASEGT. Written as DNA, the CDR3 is TGTGCCAGCAGTGAAGCGCTGCAGGGGAAGCTTTCGACTTTCTTT. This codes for CASSEALQGKLSTFF.

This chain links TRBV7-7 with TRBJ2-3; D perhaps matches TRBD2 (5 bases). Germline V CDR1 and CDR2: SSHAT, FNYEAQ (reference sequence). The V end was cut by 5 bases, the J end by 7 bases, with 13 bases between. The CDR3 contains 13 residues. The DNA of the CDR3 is TGTGCCAGCAGCAGAGACGGGGAAAATACGCAGTATTTT. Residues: CASSRDGENTQYF. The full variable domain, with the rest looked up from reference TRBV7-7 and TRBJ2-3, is GAGVSQSPRYKVTKRGQDVTLRCDPISSHATLYWYQQALGQGPEFLTYFNYEAQPDKSGLPSDRFSAERPEGSISTLTIQRTEQRDSAMYRCASSRDGENTQYFGPGTRLTVL.

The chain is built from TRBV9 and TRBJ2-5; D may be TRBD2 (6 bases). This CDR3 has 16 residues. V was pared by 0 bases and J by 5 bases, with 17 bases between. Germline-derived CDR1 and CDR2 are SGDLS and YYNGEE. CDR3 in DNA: TGTGCCAGCAGCGTAGGGACGGGAGTTCTGGGGGAGACCCAGTACTTC. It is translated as CASSVGTGVLGETQYF.

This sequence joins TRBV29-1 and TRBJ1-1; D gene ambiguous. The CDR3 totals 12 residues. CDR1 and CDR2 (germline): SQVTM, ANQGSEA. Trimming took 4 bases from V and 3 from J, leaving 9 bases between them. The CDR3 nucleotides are TGCAGCGTTGTGGTCGTCGACACTGAAGCTTTCTTT. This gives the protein CSVVVVDTEAFF.

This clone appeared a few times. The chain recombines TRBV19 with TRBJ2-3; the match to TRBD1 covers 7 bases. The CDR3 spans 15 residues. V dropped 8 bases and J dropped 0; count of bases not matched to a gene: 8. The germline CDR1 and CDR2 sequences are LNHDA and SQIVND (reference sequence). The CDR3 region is CASGQKGASTDTQYF. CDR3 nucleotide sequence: TGTGCCAGTGGGCAAAAGGGGGCGAGCACAGATACGCAGTATTTT.

The CDR3 spells CATSRDRGVGIGSTEAFF. Here the CDR3 DNA reads TGTGCCACCAGCAGAGATAGAGGGGTCGGGATAGGAAGCACTGAAGCTTTCTTT. The chain employs TRBV15 and TRBJ1-1; possible D gene TRBD1, 5 bases. Germline V lookup: CDR1 LNHNV, CDR2 YYDKDF (reference sequence). The CDR3 has 18 residues. Trimming shortened V by 0 bases and J by 4 bases, and 21 bases separated the two germline ends. The variable domain in full, completed from reference TRBV15 and TRBJ1-1, reads DAMVIQNPRYQVTQFGKPVTLSCSQTLNHNVMYWYQQKSSQAPKLLFHYYDKDFNNEADTPDNFQSRRPNTSFCFLDIRSPGLGDTAMYLCATSRDRGVGIGSTEAFFGQGTRLTVV.

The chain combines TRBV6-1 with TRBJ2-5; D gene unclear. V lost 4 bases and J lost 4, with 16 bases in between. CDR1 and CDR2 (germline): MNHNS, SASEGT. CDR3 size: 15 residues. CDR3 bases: TGTGCCAGCAGTGCCGGGTTGGGAAGAGGAGAGACCCAGTACTTC. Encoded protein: CASSAGLGRGETQYF.

The CDR3 region has the DNA TGTGCCTTCGGACGATACAGCAATCAGCCCCAGCATTTT. Protein product: CAFGRYSNQPQHF. This chain uses TRBV30 with TRBJ1-5; no clear D gene. The CDR3 covers 13 residues. Germline V lookup: CDR1 GTSNPN, CDR2 SVGIG (reference sequence). V gave up 7 bases and J gave up 1 base, with 11 bases separating them.

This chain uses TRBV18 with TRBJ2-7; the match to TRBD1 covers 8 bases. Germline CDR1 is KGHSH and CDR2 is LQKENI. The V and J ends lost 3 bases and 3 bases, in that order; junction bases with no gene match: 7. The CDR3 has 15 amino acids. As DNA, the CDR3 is TGTGCCAGCTCACCCGGACAGGGTGGGCTCTACGAGCAGTACTTC. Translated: CASSPGQGGLYEQYF.

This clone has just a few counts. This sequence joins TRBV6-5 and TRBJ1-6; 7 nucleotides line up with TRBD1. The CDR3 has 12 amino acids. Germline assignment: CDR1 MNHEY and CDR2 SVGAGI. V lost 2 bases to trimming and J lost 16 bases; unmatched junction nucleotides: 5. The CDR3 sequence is CASSYPQGVLHF. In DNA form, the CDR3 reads TGTGCCAGCAGTTACCCGCAGGGGGTACTCCACTTT.

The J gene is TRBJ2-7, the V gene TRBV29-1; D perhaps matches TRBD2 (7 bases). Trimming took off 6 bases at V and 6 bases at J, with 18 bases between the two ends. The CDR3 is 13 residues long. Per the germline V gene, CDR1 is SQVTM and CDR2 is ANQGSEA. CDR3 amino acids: CSVAGPGGGEQYF. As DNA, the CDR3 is TGCAGCGTAGCGGGACCCGGAGGGGGCGAGCAGTACTTC.

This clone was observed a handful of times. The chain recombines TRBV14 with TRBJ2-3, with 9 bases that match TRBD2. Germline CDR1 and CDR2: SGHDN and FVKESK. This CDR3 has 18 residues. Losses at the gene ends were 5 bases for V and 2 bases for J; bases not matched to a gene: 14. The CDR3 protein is CASSLLESLAGITDTQYF. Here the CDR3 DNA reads TGTGCCAGCAGCTTACTAGAAAGCCTAGCGGGGATCACAGATACGCAGTATTTT.

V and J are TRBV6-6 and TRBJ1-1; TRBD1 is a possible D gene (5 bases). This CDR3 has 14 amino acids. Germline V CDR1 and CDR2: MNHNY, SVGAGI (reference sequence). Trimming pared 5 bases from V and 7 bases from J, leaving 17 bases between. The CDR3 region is CASSPGGTPVEAFF. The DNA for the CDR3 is TGTGCCAGCAGTCCCGGGGGGACTCCCGTTGAAGCTTTCTTT.

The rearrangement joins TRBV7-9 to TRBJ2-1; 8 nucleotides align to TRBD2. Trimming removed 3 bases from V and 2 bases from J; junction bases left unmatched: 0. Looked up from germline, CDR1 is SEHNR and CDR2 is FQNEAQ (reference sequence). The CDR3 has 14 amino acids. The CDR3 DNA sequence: TGTGCCAGCAGCTTGCGGGGGGCCTACAATGAGCAGTTCTTC. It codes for CASSLRGAYNEQFF.